Sequencing of this T cell receptor (beta chain) was carried out in a study of OX40 agonist ivuxolimab in advanced cancers. About the study as a whole: Ivuxolimab was a fully human IgG2 agonistic monoclonal antibody targeting the costimulatory receptor OX40 (CD134). A male proportion of 82.7% and a mean age of around 60 years, ranging from roughly 23 to 80, were recorded for the dose-escalation cohort. Peripheral TCRbeta sequencing was intended to test whether TCR sequence diversity was altered and clonal T-cell expansion was caused by ivuxolimab. The monotherapy dose-escalation portion (N of about 52 patients) of the phase I ivuxolimab trial is reported in the paper. Intravenous ivuxolimab was administered to patients every 2 weeks at six dose levels: 0.01, 0.1, 0.3, 1.5, 3 and 10 mg/kg. Of the roughly 52 dose-escalation patients, hepatocellular carcinoma was present in roughly 19, melanoma in roughly 15, renal cell carcinoma in 9 and head and neck cancer in 9. Patients were allowed to have had prior anti-PD-1, anti-PD-L1 or anti-CTLA-4 therapy, and approximately 40% of the dose-escalation patients had previously received checkpoint inhibitors. Partial responses occurred in three dose-escalation patients, of whom one had hepatocellular carcinoma and two had cutaneous melanoma.

Study-wide findings and limitations: At doses of 0.1 to 3.0 mg/kg, clonal expansion of both CD4+ and CD8+ blood T cells was observed from baseline to week 6. In the 0.1-3.0 mg/kg groups, partial responders were among the patients with the lowest normalized peripheral clonal expansion, particularly in CD8+ T cells. After ivuxolimab, more expanded clones were found on average in CD8+ T cells than in CD4+ T cells. The antigen specificity of the clonally expanded peripheral T cells was not determined. Low levels of normalized T-cell clonal expansion were also seen in some nonresponding patients.

Patients with autoimmune disease history or receiving systemic immunosuppression were excluded from the trial. In every dose cohort, peripheral blood was drawn for TCR sequencing at baseline, cycle 4 day 1, and cycle 7 day 1. The samples were drawn from a first-in-human, open-label, multicenter phase I dose-escalation trial of ivuxolimab. Adults with locally advanced or metastatic head and neck squamous cell, hepatocellular, melanoma or renal cell carcinoma were enrolled in the trial. Before TCR sequencing, CD4+ T cells and CD8+ T cells were sorted from peripheral blood as separate populations. According to the germline V gene (reference sequence), CDR1 reads LNHDA and CDR2 reads SQIVND. The CDR3 runs 15 amino acids, cysteine and phenylalanine included. The read is trimmed to its CDR3 DNA, 45 bases read in frame from base 1. At the junction V is shortened by 0 bases and J by 4 bases; bases outside the gene matches: 5.

To sequence the TCRbeta CDR3 region, genomic DNA was isolated from the sorted cells. TCRbeta CDR3 regions were sequenced using the immunoSEQ Assay. The source is immuneACCESS, and TCRdb retained only in-frame sequences with V and J called. Part of the clones is not carried over; for the studies checked, unresolved V genes explain less than half of this, and the remainder is unexplained. Here the sample has around 75,000 clones; approximately 89% occur a single time. Around 2.5% of the sample goes to the ten largest clones. The count of this clone is one. The antigen this receptor binds is unknown. No base qualities exist here, and no much larger clone lies one base off it.

The sequence links TRBV19 to TRBJ1-1, with TRBD1 identical over 7 junction bases. The sequences come from CD4+ or CD8+ T cells sorted from blood, collected in a trial of the OX40 agonist ivuxolimab. The TCR comes from an adult with an advanced solid tumor such as melanoma, head and neck, liver or kidney cancer. The CDR3 reads as follows: CASSIENRGGTEAFF. DNA sequence: TGTGCCAGTAGTATAGAAAACAGGGGAGGCACTGAAGCTTTCTTT.